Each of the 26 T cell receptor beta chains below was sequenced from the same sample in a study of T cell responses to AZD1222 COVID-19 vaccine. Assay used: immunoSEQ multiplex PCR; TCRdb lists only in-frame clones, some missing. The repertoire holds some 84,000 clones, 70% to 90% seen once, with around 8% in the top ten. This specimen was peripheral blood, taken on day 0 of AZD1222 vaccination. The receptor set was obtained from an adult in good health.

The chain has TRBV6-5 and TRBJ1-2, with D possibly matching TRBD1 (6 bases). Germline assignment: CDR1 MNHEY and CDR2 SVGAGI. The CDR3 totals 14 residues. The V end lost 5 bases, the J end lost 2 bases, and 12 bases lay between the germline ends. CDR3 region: CASSTRGANYGYTF. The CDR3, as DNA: TGTGCCAGCAGTACCCGGGGGGCCAACTATGGCTACACCTTC.

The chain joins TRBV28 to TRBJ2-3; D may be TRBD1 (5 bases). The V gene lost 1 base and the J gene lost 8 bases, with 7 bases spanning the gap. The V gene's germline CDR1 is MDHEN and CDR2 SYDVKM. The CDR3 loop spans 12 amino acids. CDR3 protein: CASSLLGPTQYF. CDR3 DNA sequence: TGTGCCAGCAGTTTATTGGGGCCTACGCAGTATTTT.

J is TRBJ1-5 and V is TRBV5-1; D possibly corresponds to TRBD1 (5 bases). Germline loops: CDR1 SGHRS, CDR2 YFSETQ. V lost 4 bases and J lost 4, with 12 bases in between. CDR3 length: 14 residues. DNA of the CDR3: TGCGCCAGCAGCCCTCAGGGTTTTAATCAGCCCCAGCATTTT. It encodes CASSPQGFNQPQHF.

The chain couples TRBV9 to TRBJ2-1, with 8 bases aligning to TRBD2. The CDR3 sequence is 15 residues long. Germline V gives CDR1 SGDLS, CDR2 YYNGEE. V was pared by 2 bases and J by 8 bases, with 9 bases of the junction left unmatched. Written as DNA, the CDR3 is TGTGCCAGCAGCGTTTTAAGCGGGAGTTCGGATGAGCAGTTCTTC. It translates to CASSVLSGSSDEQFF. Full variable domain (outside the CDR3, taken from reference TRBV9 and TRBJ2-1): DSGVTQTPKHLITATGQRVTLRCSPRSGDLSVYWYQQSLDQGLQFLIQYYNGEERAKGNILERFSAQQFPDLHSELNLSSLELGDSALYFCASSVLSGSSDEQFFGPGTRLTVL.

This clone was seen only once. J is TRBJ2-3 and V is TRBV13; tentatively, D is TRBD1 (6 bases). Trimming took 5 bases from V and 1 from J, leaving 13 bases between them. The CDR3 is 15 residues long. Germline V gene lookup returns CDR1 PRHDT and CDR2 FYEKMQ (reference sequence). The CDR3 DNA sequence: TGTGCCAGCAGCAATCAGGGGCCCCGCACAGATACGCAGTATTTT. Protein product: CASSNQGPRTDTQYF.

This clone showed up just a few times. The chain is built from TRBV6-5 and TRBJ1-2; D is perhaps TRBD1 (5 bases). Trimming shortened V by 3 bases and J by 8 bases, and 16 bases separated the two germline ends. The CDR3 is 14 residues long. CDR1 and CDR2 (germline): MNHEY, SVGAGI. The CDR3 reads CASSYRQGKGGYTF. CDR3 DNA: TGTGCCAGCAGTTATCGGCAGGGCAAGGGGGGCTACACCTTC.

The CDR3: CASSLLLAGGSYNEQFF. The CDR3 DNA sequence: TGCGCCAGCAGCTTGCTTCTAGCGGGAGGATCCTACAATGAGCAGTTCTTC. V and J are TRBV5-1 and TRBJ2-1, with TRBD2 matching over 11 bases. Per the germline V gene, CDR1 is SGHRS and CDR2 is YFSETQ. This CDR3 has 17 amino acids. V gave up 1 base and J gave up 1 base; unmatched junction bases: 4.

Written as DNA, the CDR3 is TGTGCCAGCAGCTTATTAGTCCTTACCTACGAGCAGTACTTC. This encodes CASSLLVLTYEQYF. The rearrangement links TRBV7-2 to TRBJ2-7; no clear D gene. V was trimmed by 2 bases and J by 2 bases, leaving 10 bases between them. CDR1 is SGHTA and CDR2 is FQGNSA in the germline V gene. The CDR3 is made up of 14 amino acids.

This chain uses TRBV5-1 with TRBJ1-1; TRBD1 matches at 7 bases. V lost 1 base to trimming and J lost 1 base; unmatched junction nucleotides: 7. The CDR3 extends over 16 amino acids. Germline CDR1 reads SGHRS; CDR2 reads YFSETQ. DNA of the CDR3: TGCGCCAGCAGCTTGCTATGGACAGGTGAGAACACTGAAGCTTTCTTT. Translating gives CASSLLWTGENTEAFF. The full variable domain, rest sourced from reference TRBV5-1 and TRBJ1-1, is KAGVTQTPRYLIKTRGQQVTLSCSPISGHRSVSWYQQTPGQGLQFLFEYFSETQRNKGNFPGRFSGRQFSNSRSEMNVSTLELGDSALYLCASSLLWTGENTEAFFGQGTRLTVV.

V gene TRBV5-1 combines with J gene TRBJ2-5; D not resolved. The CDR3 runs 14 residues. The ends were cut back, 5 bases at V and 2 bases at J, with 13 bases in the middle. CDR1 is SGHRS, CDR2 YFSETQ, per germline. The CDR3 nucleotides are TGCGCCAGCAGTCACCAGAGTGAGCAAGAGACCCAGTACTTC. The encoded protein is CASSHQSEQETQYF.

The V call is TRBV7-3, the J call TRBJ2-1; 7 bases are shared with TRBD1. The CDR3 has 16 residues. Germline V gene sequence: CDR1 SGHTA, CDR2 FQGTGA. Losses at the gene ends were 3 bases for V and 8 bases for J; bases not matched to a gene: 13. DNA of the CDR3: TGTGCCAGCAGCTTCTTTTCGCGGACAGGCCGCGATGAGCAGTTCTTC. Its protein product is CASSFFSRTGRDEQFF. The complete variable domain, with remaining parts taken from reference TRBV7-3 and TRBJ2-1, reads GAGVSQTPSNKVTEKGKYVELRCDPISGHTALYWYRQSLGQGPEFLIYFQGTGAADDSGLPNDRFFAVRPEGSVSTLKIQRTERGDSAVYLCASSFFSRTGRDEQFFGPGTRLTVL.

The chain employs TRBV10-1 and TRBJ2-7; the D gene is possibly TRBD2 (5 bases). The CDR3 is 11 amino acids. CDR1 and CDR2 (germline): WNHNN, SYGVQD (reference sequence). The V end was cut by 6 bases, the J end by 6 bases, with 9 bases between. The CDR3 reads CASRGRGEQYF. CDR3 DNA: TGCGCCAGCAGGGGGAGAGGCGAGCAGTACTTC.

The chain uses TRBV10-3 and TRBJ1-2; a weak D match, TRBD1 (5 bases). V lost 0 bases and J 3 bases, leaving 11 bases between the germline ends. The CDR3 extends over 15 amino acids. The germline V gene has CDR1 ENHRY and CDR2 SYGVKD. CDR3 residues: CAISESGEGDYGYTF. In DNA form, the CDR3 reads TGTGCCATCAGTGAGTCAGGGGAGGGCGACTATGGCTACACCTTC.

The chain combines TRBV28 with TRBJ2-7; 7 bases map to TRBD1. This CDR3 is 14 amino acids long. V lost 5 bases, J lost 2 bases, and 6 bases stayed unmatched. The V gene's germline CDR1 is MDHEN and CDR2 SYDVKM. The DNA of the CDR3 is TGTGCCAGCAGTCCAGGGGACAGACCCTACGAGCAGTACTTC. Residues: CASSPGDRPYEQYF.

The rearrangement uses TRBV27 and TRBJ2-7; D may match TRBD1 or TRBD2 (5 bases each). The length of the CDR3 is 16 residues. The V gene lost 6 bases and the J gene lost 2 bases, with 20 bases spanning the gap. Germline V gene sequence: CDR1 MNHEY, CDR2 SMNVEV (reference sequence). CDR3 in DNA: TGTGCCAGCAGGCCCACCGGGACCCACTCCGCCTACGAGCAGTACTTC. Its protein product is CASRPTGTHSAYEQYF.

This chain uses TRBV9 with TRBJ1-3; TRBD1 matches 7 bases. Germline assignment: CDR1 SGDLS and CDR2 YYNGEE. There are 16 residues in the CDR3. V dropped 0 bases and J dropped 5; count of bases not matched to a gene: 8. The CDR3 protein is CASSVEGTAIRNTIYF. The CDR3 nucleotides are TGTGCCAGCAGCGTAGAAGGGACAGCAATCCGAAACACCATATATTTT.

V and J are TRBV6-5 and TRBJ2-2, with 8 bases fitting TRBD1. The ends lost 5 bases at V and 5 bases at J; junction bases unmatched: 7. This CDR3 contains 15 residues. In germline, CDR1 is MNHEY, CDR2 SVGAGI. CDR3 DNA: TGTGCCAGCAGTCCAGGACAGGGTGGGACCGGGGAGCTGTTTTTT. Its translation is CASSPGQGGTGELFF.

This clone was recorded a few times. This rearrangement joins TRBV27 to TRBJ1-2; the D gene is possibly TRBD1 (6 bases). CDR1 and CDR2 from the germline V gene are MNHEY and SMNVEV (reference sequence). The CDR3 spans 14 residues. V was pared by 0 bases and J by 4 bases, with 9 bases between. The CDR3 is CASSLSAGVYGYTF. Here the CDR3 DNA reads TGTGCCAGCAGTTTATCCGCAGGGGTCTATGGCTACACCTTC.

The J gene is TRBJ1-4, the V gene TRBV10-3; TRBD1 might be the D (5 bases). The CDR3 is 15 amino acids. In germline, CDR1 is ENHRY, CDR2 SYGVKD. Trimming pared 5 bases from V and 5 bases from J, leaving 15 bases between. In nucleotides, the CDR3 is TGTGCCATCAGTCCCCGGGGCCAGGGCAATGAAAAACTGTTTTTT. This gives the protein CAISPRGQGNEKLFF.

The CDR3 nucleotides are TGTGCCAGCAGCATAACGACAGGGCGGGTCGCTGAAGCTTTCTTT. Its translation: CASSITTGRVAEAFF. The chain couples TRBV3-1 (or the pseudogene TRBV3-2) to TRBJ1-1, with 7 positions matching TRBD1. Germline trimming cut 5 bases from V and 6 bases from J; bases unmatched to any gene: 12. The CDR3 extends over 15 amino acids. Looked up from germline, CDR1 is LGHDT and CDR2 is YNNKEL (reference sequence).

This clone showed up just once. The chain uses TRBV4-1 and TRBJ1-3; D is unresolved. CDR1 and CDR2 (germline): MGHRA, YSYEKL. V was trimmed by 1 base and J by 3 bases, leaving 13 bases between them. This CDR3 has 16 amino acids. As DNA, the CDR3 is TGCGCCAGCAGCCAAGGAACTTCTGCGAGTGGAAACACCATATATTTT. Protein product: CASSQGTSASGNTIYF.

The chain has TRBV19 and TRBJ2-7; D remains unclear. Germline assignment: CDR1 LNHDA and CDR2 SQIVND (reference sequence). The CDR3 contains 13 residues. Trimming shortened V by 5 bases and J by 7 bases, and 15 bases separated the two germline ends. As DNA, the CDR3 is TGTGCCAGTAGTGTCGGATCCGCCCGGGAGCAGTACTTC. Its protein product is CASSVGSAREQYF.

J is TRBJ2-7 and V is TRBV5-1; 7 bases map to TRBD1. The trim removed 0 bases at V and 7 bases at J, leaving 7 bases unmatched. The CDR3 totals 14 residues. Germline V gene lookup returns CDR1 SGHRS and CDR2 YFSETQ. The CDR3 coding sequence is TGCGCCAGCAGCTTGGTACAGGGGTATGGGGAGCAGTACTTC. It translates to CASSLVQGYGEQYF. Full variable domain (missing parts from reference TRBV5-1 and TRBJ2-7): KAGVTQTPRYLIKTRGQQVTLSCSPISGHRSVSWYQQTPGQGLQFLFEYFSETQRNKGNFPGRFSGRQFSNSRSEMNVSTLELGDSALYLCASSLVQGYGEQYFGPGTRLTVT.

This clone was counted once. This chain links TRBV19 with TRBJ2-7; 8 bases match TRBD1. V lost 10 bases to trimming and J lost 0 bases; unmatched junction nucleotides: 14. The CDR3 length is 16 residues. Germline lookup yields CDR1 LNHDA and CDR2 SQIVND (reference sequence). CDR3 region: CATRKPGQGSSYEQYF. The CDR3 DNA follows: TGTGCCACCCGCAAACCCGGACAGGGAAGCTCCTACGAGCAGTACTTC.

This chain's CDR3 is CASSQDLLGTSGRRYQETQYF. In nucleotides, the CDR3 is TGCGCCAGCAGCCAAGATCTCCTCGGGACTAGCGGGAGAAGGTACCAAGAGACCCAGTACTTC. The rearrangement uses TRBV4-1 and TRBJ2-5, with TRBD2 matching 14 bases. The CDR3 length is 21 residues. The germline V gene encodes CDR1 MGHRA and CDR2 YSYEKL. V shed 0 bases, J shed 0 bases, and the junction held 12 bases outside the gene matches.

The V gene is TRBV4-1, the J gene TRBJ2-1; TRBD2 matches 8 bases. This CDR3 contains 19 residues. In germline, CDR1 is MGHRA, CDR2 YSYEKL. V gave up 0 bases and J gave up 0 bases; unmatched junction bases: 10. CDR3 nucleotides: TGCGCCAGCAGCCAAGATCCGGGGGGGGGAGCCCGCTCCTACAATGAGCAGTTCTTC. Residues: CASSQDPGGGARSYNEQFF.